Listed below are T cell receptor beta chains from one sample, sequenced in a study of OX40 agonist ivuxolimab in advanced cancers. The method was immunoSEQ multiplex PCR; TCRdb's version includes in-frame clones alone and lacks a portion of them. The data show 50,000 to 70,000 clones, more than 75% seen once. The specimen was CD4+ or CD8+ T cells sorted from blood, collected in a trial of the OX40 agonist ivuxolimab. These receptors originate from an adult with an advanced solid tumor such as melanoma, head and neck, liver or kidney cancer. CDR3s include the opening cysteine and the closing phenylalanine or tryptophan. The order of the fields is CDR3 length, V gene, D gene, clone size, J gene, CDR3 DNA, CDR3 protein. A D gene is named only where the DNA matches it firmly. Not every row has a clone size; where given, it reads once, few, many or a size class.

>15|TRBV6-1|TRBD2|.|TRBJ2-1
TGTGCCAGCAGTGAAGTCGGGGGGGGGAACAATGAGCAGTTCTTC
CASSEVGGGNNEQFF
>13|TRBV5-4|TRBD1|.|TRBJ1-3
TGTGCCAGCAGCTCAGGGGGCGGAAACACCATATATTTT
CASSSGGGNTIYF
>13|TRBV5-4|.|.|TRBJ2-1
TGTGCCAGCAGCTTGGTCGTCTCGGATGAGCAGTTCTTC
CASSLVVSDEQFF
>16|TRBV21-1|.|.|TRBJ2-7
TGTGCCAGCAGCGGGTGGTCTAGCGGGTCTACCTACGAGCAGTACTTC
CASSGWSSGSTYEQYF
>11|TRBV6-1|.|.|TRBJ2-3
TGTGCCAGCAGTGCCGCAGATACGCAGTATTTT
CASSAADTQYF
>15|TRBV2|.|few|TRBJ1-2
TGTGCCAGCAGTGAAGGGAGAGGGACTAACTATGGCTACACCTTC
CASSEGRGTNYGYTF
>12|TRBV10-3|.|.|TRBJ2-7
TGTGCCATCAGTGAGTCTCCTTACGAGCAGTACTTC
CAISESPYEQYF
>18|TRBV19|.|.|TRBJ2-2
TGTGCCAGTAGCAAAGGACTCCGGGACGGGGGAAAGACCGGGGAGCTGTTTTTT
CASSKGLRDGGKTGELFF
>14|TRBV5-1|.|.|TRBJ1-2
TGCGCCAGCAGCGCCAGGACAGCTAACTATGGCTACACCTTC
CASSARTANYGYTF
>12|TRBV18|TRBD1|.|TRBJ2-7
TGTGCCAGCTCATTCGACAGGGGCGAGCAGTACTTC
CASSFDRGEQYF
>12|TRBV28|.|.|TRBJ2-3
TGTGCCAGCGAGAGGGGTTCAGATACGCAGTATTTT
CASERGSDTQYF
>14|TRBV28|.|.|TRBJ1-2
TGTGCCAGCAGGCACGGGGGCGGTAACTATGGCTACACCTTC
CASRHGGGNYGYTF
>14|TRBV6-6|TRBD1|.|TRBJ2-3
TGTGCCAGCAGGAGGGACAGGGACACAGATACGCAGTATTTT
CASRRDRDTDTQYF
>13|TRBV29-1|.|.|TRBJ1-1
TGCAGCGTTGTAAAGGGTTTGAACACTGAAGCTTTCTTT
CSVVKGLNTEAFF
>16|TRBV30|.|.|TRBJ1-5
TGTGCCTGGAGTTCCCCACCTACCGATTCCAATCAGCCCCAGCATTTT
CAWSSPPTDSNQPQHF
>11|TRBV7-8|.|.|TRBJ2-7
TGTGCCAGCAGCCCGTCCTACGAGCAGTACTTC
CASSPSYEQYF
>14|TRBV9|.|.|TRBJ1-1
TGTGCCAGCAGCCCTTTACAAAGAAACACTGAAGCTTTCTTT
CASSPLQRNTEAFF
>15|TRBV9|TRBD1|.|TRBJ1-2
TGTGCCAGCAGCGTACCGGGAGGGGGCGAGAATGGCTACACCTTC
CASSVPGGGENGYTF
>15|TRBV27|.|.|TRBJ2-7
TGTGCCAGCAGTTTAGAGGCAGAGGAAAGCTACGAGCAGTACTTC
CASSLEAEESYEQYF
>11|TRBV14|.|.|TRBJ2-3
TGTGCCAGCAGCCACAGTCAACCACAGTATTTT
CASSHSQPQYF
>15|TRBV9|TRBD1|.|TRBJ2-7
TGTGCCAGCAGCGGCGGGACAGGGGCGGCCTACGAGCAGTACTTC
CASSGGTGAAYEQYF
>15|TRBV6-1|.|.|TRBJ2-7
TGTGCCAGCAACCCCAGGGAAGCTAGCTCCTACGAGCAGTACTTC
CASNPREASSYEQYF
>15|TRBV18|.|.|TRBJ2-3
TGTGCCAGCTCACCACCCAGGGCCAACACAGATACGCAGTATTTT
CASSPPRANTDTQYF
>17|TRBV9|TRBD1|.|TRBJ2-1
TGTGCCAGCAGCGTTATAGGGGGCACGACCCCCCAAGCCGAGCAGTTCTTC
CASSVIGGTTPQAEQFF
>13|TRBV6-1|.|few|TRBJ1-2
TGTGCCAGCAGTGAAATGGGGGAAGGTGGCTACACCTTC
CASSEMGEGGYTF
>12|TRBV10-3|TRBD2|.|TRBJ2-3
TGTGCCATCAGTCCCCTAGCGGACACGCAGTATTTT
CAISPLADTQYF
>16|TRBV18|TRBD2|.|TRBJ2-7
TGTGCCAGCTCACCGGGACTAGCGGTATTCTCCTACGAGCAGTACTTC
CASSPGLAVFSYEQYF
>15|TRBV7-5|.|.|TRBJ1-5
TGTGTCAGAAGCGTAACTTATTGGGCCGATCAGCCCCAGCATTTT
CVRSVTYWADQPQHF
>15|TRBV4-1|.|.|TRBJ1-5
TGCGCCAGCAGCCAAGAATTTGTTGGGGGACAGCCCCAGCATTTT
CASSQEFVGGQPQHF
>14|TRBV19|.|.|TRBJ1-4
TGTGCCAGTAGTACCCCCGCAACTAATGAAAAACTGTTTTTT
CASSTPATNEKLFF
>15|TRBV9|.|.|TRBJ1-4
TGTGCCAGCAGCCCCCAAGAGGGATCGCGTGAAAAACTGTTTTTT
CASSPQEGSREKLFF
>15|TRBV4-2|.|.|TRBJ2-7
TGTGCCAGCAGCCAACTTCTTGACAGCTCCTACGAGCAGTACTTC
CASSQLLDSSYEQYF
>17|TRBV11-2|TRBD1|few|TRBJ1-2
TGTGCCAGCAGTTCTCCCCCACCGGGACAGGGACGCTATGGCTACACCTTC
CASSSPPPGQGRYGYTF
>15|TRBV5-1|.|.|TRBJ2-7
TGCGCCAGCAAGCTGGACAGTCTATACTCCTACGAGCAGTACTTC
CASKLDSLYSYEQYF
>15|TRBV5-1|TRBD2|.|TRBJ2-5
TGCGCCAGCAGCAGTAGCGGGAGACTCCAAGAGACCCAGTACTTC
CASSSSGRLQETQYF
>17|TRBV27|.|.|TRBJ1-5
TGTGCCAGCAGCCCTAGTGGGGGGGGGAGAGGCAATCAGCCCCAGCATTTT
CASSPSGGGRGNQPQHF
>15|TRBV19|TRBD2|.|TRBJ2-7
TGTGCCAGTAGTAGATACGTAGGACTAGGAGGCGAGCAGTACTTC
CASSRYVGLGGEQYF
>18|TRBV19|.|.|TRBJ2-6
TGTGCCAGCAACCGCCCCACAGGGATCAACTCTGGGGCCAACGTCCTGACTTTC
CASNRPTGINSGANVLTF
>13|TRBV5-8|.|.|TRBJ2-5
TGTGCCAGCAGCTTGCGCAGACAAGAGACCCAGTACTTC
CASSLRRQETQYF
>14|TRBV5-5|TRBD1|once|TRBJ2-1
TGTGCCAGCAATTTCCCCGGGACAGTCGGTGAGCAGTTCTTC
CASNFPGTVGEQFF
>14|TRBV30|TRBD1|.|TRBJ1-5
TGTGCCTGTACTCCCCAGGGGGACAATCAGCCCCAGCATTTT
CACTPQGDNQPQHF
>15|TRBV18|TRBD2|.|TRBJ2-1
TGTGCCAGCTCACCGGGACTAGCGGGAGGTAATGAGCAGTTCTTC
CASSPGLAGGNEQFF
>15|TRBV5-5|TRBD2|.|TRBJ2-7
TGTGCCAGCAGCTCCCTTAGCGGGAGGGAAGCCGAGCAGTACTTC
CASSSLSGREAEQYF
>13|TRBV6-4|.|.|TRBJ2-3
TGTGCCAGCAGCCGGGGCCTCTTAGATACGCAGTATTTT
CASSRGLLDTQYF
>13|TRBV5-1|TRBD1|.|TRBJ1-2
TGCGCCAGCAGCCGACAGGGCGAATATGGCTACACCTTC
CASSRQGEYGYTF
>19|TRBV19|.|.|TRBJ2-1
TGTGCCAGTAGTATAGATCTATTGGCAGGACTACTCGTCTACAATGAGCAGTTCTTC
CASSIDLLAGLLVYNEQFF